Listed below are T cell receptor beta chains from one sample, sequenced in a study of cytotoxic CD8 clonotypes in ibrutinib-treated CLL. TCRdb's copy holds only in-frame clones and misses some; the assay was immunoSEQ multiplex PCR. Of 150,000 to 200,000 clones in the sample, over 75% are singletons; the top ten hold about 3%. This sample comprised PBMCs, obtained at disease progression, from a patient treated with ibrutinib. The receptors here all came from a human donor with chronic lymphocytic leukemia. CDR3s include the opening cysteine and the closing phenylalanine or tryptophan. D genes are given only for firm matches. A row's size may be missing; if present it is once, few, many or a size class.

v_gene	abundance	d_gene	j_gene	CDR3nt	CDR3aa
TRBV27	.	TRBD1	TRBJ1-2	TGTGCCAGCGGAAGACAGGGAATCGGCTATGGCTACACCTTC	CASGRQGIGYGYTF
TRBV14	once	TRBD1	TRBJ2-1	TGTGCCAGCAGCCAAGACTCAGGGGGCCGCGGTGAGCAGTTCTTC	CASSQDSGGRGEQFF
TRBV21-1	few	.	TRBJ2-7	TGTGCCAGCAGCCTTTCCGGTGGAGGGGACAGCTACGAGCAGTACTTC	CASSLSGGGDSYEQYF
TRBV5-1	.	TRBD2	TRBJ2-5	TGCGCCAGCAGCGAGTCTAGCGGGAGAGGGTACCAAGAGACCCAGTACTTC	CASSESSGRGYQETQYF
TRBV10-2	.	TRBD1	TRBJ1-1	TGCGCCAGCAGTGCTACAGGGGTTACTGAAGCTTTCTTT	CASSATGVTEAFF
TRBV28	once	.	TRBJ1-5	TGTGCCAGCAGTTTTATCAGCCGTAGCAATCAGCCCCAGCATTTT	CASSFISRSNQPQHF
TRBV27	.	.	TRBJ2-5	TGTGCCAGCAGTGGGTCAGGGGCAAACCAAGAGACCCAGTACTTC	CASSGSGANQETQYF
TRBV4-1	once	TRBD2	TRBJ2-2	TGCGCCAGCAGCCCCCCCGGGGGGACCGGGGAGCTGTTTTTT	CASSPPGGTGELFF
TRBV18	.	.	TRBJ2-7	TGTGCCAGCTCAGCGAAACGTCCGGGACACAACTACGAGCAGTACTTC	CASSAKRPGHNYEQYF
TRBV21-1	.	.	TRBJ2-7	TGTGCCAGCAGCGGAGAAAGGACCGGTCTTGGGCAGTACTTC	CASSGERTGLGQYF
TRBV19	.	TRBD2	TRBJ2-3	TGTGCCAGTAGTATGAAGCGGGGGAGCACAGATACGCAGTATTTT	CASSMKRGSTDTQYF
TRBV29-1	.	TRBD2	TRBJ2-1	TGCAGCGTCCTAAGCGGGGGTTCCTACAATGAGCAGTTCTTC	CSVLSGGSYNEQFF
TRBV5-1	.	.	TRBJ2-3	TGCGCCAGCAGCAACGTCCAGATAAGTGGAGATACGCAGTATTTT	CASSNVQISGDTQYF
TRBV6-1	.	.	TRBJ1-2	TGTGCCAGCATTAGGAGTGGATCGGCCGATGGCTACACCTTC	CASIRSGSADGYTF
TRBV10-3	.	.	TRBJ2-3	TGTGCCATCAGTGAGCACACAGATACGCAGTATTTT	CAISEHTDTQYF
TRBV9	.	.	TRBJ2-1	TGTGCCAGCAGCGCCAATCCTTTACTTAACAATGAGCAGTTCTTC	CASSANPLLNNEQFF
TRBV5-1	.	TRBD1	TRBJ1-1	TGCGCCAGCAGCTGGGGGACAGGAGGGGACACTGAAGCTTTCTTT	CASSWGTGGDTEAFF
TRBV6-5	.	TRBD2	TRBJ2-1	TGTGCCAGCAGCCTTGGACTAGCGGACCTCAATGAGCAGTTCTTC	CASSLGLADLNEQFF
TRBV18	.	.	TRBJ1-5	TGTGCCAGCTCATCCGGGACAAATTATCAGCCCCAGCATTTT	CASSSGTNYQPQHF
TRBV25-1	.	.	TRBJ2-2	TGTGCCAGCAGGGCGGAGGTAGGGGAGCTGTTTTTT	CASRAEVGELFF
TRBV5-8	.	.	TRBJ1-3	TGTGCCAGCAGCTTCTCAGGGTTCTCTGGAAACACCATATATTTT	CASSFSGFSGNTIYF
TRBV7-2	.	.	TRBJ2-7	TGTGCCAGCAGCTTAGGGGAGGACAACTACGAGCAGTACTTC	CASSLGEDNYEQYF
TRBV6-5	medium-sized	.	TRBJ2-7	TGTGCCAGCAGGCACAGGGACTCCTACGAGCAGTACTTC	CASRHRDSYEQYF
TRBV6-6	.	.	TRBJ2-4	TGTGCCAGCAGTTACTCGAGGGCTGGGGACATTCAGTACTTC	CASSYSRAGDIQYF
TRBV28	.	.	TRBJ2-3	TGTGCCAGCAGTTTGAGGGTGACTAGCACAGATACGCAGTATTTT	CASSLRVTSTDTQYF
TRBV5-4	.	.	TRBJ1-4	TGTGCCAGCAGCCGGACAGAAACAACTAATGAAAAACTGTTTTTT	CASSRTETTNEKLFF
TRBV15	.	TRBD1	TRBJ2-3	TGTGCCACCAGCAGAGGGACAGGGGGCACAGATACGCAGTATTTT	CATSRGTGGTDTQYF
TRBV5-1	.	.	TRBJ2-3	TGCGCCAGCAGCTTGGTGGGGGATTCTAGCACAGATACGCAGTATTTT	CASSLVGDSSTDTQYF
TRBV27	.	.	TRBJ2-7	TGTGCCAGCAGTTTACTGAGGGACCCACTAGACGAGCAGTACTTC	CASSLLRDPLDEQYF
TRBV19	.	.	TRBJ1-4	TGTGCCAGTAGTATACAGACGACGGACGAAAAACTGTTTTTT	CASSIQTTDEKLFF
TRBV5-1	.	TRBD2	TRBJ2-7	TGCGCCAGCAGCTTGCAGGGACTAGCGGGAGGCTCCTACGAGCAGTACTTC	CASSLQGLAGGSYEQYF
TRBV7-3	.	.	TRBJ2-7	TGTGCCAGCAGCTTGGGGGGACTACCGGACAGGGTGTACGAGCAGTACTTC	CASSLGGLPDRVYEQYF
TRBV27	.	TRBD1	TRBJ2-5	TGTGCCAGTAGCGACAGGGGGCCGGAGACCCAGTACTTC	CASSDRGPETQYF
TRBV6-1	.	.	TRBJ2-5	TGTGCCAGCAGTGAAGCGATCGATTTGACCCTGACCCAGTACTTC	CASSEAIDLTLTQYF
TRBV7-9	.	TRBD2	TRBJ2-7	TGTGCCAGCAGCTTAAGCACTAGCGGGAGGGCCACTACCTCCTACGAGCAGTACTTC	CASSLSTSGRATTSYEQYF
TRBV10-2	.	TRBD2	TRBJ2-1	TGCGCCAGCACCGTAGCGGGAGCGTTTGATGAGCAGTTCTTC	CASTVAGAFDEQFF
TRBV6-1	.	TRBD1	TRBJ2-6	TGTGCCAGTTCGACAGGGGTTACTGGGGCCAACGTCCTGACTTTC	CASSTGVTGANVLTF
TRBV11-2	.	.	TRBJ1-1	TGTGCCAGCAGCTTGCGACAGACTGAAGCTTTCTTT	CASSLRQTEAFF
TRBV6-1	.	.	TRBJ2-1	TGTGCCAGCAGTGTCCAGGGGACCTACAATGAGCAGTTCTTC	CASSVQGTYNEQFF
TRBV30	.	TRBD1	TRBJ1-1	TGTGCCTGGAGCACGGACAGGGCGGCTGAAGCTTTCTTT	CAWSTDRAAEAFF
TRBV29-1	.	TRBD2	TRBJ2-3	TGCAGCGTGGAGGGACTAGCGGTTCGCACAGATACGCAGTATTTT	CSVEGLAVRTDTQYF
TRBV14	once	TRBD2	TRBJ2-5	TGTGCCAGCAGCCCTCCGGGACTAGCGGGAGTGGAGACCCAGTACTTC	CASSPPGLAGVETQYF
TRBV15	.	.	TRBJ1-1	TGTGCCACCAGCAGATTCAAGGGAGGCAGTTACACTGAAGCTTTCTTT	CATSRFKGGSYTEAFF
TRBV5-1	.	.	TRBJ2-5	TGCGCCAGCAGCTATCAAACAGTTAACCAAGAGACCCAGTACTTC	CASSYQTVNQETQYF
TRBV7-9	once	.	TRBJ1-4	TGTGCCAGCAGCACCGGGACGGTCGATAATGAAAAACTGTTTTTT	CASSTGTVDNEKLFF
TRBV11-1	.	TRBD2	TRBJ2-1	TGTGCCAGCAGCTACCGACTAGCTGGTGAGCAGTTCTTC	CASSYRLAGEQFF
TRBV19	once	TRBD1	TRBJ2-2	TGTGCCAGTAGTAGGGGACAGGGAATTGCCGGGGAGCTGTTTTTT	CASSRGQGIAGELFF
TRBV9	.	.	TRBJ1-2	TGTGCCAGCACCCGAACACTCTCGGGGGGAAGCGGCTATGGCTACACCTTC	CASTRTLSGGSGYGYTF